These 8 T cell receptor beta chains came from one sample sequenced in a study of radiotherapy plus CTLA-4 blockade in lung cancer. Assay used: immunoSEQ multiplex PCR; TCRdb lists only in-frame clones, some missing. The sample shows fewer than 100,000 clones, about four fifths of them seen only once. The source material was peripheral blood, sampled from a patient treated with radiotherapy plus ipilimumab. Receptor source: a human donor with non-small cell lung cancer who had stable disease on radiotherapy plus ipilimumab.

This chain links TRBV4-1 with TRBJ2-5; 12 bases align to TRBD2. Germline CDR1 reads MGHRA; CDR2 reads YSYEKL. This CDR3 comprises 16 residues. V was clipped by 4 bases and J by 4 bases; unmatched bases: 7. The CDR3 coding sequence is TGCGCCAGCAGCCCGTCTAGCGGGAGGGCCCGAGAGACCCAGTACTTC. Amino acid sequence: CASSPSSGRARETQYF.

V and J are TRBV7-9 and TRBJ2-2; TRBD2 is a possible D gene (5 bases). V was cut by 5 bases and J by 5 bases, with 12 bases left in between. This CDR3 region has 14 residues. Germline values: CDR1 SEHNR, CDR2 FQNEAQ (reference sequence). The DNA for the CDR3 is TGTGCCAGCAGCATAGACGGCGGGACCGGGGAGCTGTTTTTT. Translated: CASSIDGGTGELFF.

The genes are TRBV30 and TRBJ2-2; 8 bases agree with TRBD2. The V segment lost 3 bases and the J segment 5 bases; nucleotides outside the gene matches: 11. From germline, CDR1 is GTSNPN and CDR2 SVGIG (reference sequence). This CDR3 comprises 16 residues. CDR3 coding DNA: TGTGCCTGGAGCCCTCTAGCGGGCTTTGGGACCGGGGAGCTGTTTTTT. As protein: CAWSPLAGFGTGELFF.

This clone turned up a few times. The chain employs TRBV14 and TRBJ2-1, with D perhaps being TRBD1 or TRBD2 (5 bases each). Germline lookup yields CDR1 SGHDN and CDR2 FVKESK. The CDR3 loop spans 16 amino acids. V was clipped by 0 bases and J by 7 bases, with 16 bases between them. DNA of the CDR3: TGTGCCAGCAGCCAAGATCTGGGGGTAGTCCTGAATGAGCAGTTCTTC. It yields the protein CASSQDLGVVLNEQFF. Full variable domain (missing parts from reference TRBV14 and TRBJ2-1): EAGVTQFPSHSVIEKGQTVTLRCDPISGHDNLYWYRRVMGKEIKFLLHFVKESKQDESGMPNNRFLAERTGGTYSTLKVQPAELEDSGVYFCASSQDLGVVLNEQFFGPGTRLTVL.

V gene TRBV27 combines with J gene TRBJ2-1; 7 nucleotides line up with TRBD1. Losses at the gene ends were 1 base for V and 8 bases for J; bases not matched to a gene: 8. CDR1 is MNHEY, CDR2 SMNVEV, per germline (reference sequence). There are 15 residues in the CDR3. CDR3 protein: CASSLFRQGRDEQFF. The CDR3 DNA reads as TGTGCCAGCAGTTTATTCCGACAGGGACGCGATGAGCAGTTCTTC.

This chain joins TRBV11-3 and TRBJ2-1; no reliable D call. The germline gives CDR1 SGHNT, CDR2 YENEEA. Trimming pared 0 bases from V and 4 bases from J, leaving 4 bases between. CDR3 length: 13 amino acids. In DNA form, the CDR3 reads TGTGCCAGCAGCTTAGATGGGTACAATGAGCAGTTCTTC. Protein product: CASSLDGYNEQFF.

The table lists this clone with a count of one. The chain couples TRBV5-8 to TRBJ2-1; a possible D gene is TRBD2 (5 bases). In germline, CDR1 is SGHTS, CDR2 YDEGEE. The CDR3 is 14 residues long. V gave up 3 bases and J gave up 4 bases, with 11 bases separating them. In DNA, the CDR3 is TGTGCCAGCAGCTCCTTACGGACTTACAATGAGCAGTTCTTC. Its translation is CASSSLRTYNEQFF.

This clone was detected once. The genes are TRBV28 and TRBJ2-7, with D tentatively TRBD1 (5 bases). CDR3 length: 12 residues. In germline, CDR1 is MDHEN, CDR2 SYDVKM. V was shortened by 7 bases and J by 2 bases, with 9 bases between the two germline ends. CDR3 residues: CASTLGAYEQYF. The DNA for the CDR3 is TGTGCCAGCACCCTAGGGGCCTACGAGCAGTACTTC.